This T cell receptor beta chain was identified during a study of shared clonotypes between healthy human individuals. Study context: A few men and a couple of women, aged 18 to 49, were donors.

Germline V CDR1 and CDR2: LNHDA, SQIVND (reference sequence). The CDR3 covers 18 residues. V lost 4 bases, J lost 6 bases, and 17 bases stayed unmatched. Sorted-subset replicate PCRs used 200 ng DNA, some 33,000 T cell genomes. Method: immunoSEQ multiplex PCR; TCRdb's copy keeps in-frame clones and lacks some. The data show roughly 660,000 clones, 90% seen once. J is TRBJ1-5 and V is TRBV19, with TRBD1 identical over 8 bases. The sequencing input was memory CD8+ T cells from PBMCs. As to subset: CD45RO+ cells pooled with CCR7-negative TemRA cells. This TCR derives from a man aged 18 to 30 in good health. Some clones in this sample may be carry-over from other donors' samples. CDR3 DNA: TGTGCCAGTAGTACCCCCGACAGGGGACTCCGGGTAGGTCAGCCCCAGCATTTT. Amino acids: CASSTPDRGLRVGQPQHF.